A single sample is the source of the 27 T cell receptor beta chains below, sequenced in a study of cytomegalovirus exposure and HLA in healthy donors. PCR involved 60 Vbeta and 13 Jbeta primers. Measured with immunoSEQ multiplex PCR; TCRdb has only the in-frame clones, and not every one. Altogether tens of thousands of clones are present, roughly 78% being singletons, with the ten largest covering roughly 2.6%. Sequenced: PBMCs. The receptors derive from a male donor in good health and CMV-seropositive.

This clone was found a few times. The gene calls are TRBV5-4 and TRBJ1-2, with D possibly matching TRBD1 (6 bases). CDR1 SGHNT and CDR2 YYREEE come from the germline V gene (reference sequence). Trimming removed 0 bases at V and 5 bases at J, with 23 bases between. This CDR3 is 18 amino acids long. The CDR3 DNA is TGTGCCAGCAGCTTGGGGTTTGGACAGCGTGCGCTGAAATATGGCTACACCTTC. Translation: CASSLGFGQRALKYGYTF.

The rearrangement joins TRBV5-4 to TRBJ2-2, with D possibly matching TRBD2 (6 bases). The V end lost 0 bases, the J end lost 2 bases, and 8 bases lay between the germline ends. Germline CDR1 is SGHNT and CDR2 is YYREEE (reference sequence). This CDR3 comprises 15 residues. DNA for the CDR3: TGTGCCAGCAGCTTGGGGGGACTCAACACCGGGGAGCTGTTTTTT. It translates to CASSLGGLNTGELFF.

The chain couples TRBV6-5 to TRBJ2-1; the match to TRBD2 covers 8 bases. Germline-derived CDR1 and CDR2 are MNHEY and SVGAGI. V lost 5 bases and J lost 7; bases outside the gene matches: 10. The CDR3 runs to 15 residues. CDR3 amino acids: CASSGQRLARNEQFF. DNA of the CDR3: TGTGCCAGCAGTGGCCAGAGACTAGCGAGGAATGAGCAGTTCTTC.

The chain carries TRBV5-1 and TRBJ2-1; TRBD2 agrees at 8 bases. Germline CDR1 and CDR2: SGHRS and YFSETQ. Trimming cost V 4 bases and J 7 bases; bases outside gene matches: 1. This CDR3 has 12 amino acids. CDR3 loop: CASSASGNEQFF. As DNA, the CDR3 is TGCGCCAGCAGCGCTAGCGGGAATGAGCAGTTCTTC.

The chain uses TRBV6-1 and TRBJ1-5; D might be TRBD1 (5 bases). This CDR3 is 16 amino acids long. Germline V lookup: CDR1 MNHNS, CDR2 SASEGT. Trimming removed 4 bases from V and 4 bases from J, with 17 bases in between. The CDR3 nucleotides read TGTGCCAGCAGTGTAAGTTCAGGGCTGGGGAATCAGCCCCAGCATTTT. Translating it yields CASSVSSGLGNQPQHF.

The count of this clone is one. A read error may produce the germline difference seen at one junction end. V usage is TRBV7-9 and J usage is TRBJ2-7, with 7 bases fitting TRBD1. The CDR3 extends over 15 amino acids. The germline V gene has CDR1 SEHNR and CDR2 FQNEAQ (reference sequence). CDR3 bases: TGTTCCAGCAGCTTGGCACAGGGGTACTACTACGAGCAGTACTTC. Its translation: CSSSLAQGYYYEQYF. The full variable domain, with the rest looked up from reference TRBV7-9 and TRBJ2-7, is DTGVSQNPRHKITKRGQNVTFRCDPISEHNRLYWYRQTLGQGPEFLTYFQNEAQLEKSRLLSDRFSAERPKGSFSTLEIQRTEQGDSAMYLCSSSLAQGYYYEQYFGPGTRLTVT.

This chain joins TRBV4-3 and TRBJ1-2, with 7 bases identical to TRBD1. The CDR3 runs to 18 residues. Germline assignment: CDR1 LGHNA and CDR2 YSLEER. Trimming removed 1 base from V and 5 bases from J; junction bases left unmatched: 16. The CDR3 bases are TGCGCCAGCAGCCAAGGGGGAGCCGGGACAGCCAACTCGTATGGCTACACCTTC. Protein sequence: CASSQGGAGTANSYGYTF.

This chain joins TRBV2 and TRBJ2-2; 7 bases map to TRBD2. The CDR3 loop spans 16 amino acids. Germline V gene data show CDR1 as SNHLY and CDR2 as FYNNEI. The V and J ends lost 1 base and 6 bases, in that order; junction bases with no gene match: 8. CDR3 bases: TGTGCCAGCAGTGAAGGGGTGGGGAGGGACTCCGGGGAGCTGTTTTTT. It is translated as CASSEGVGRDSGELFF.

This clone was detected a few times. The CDR3 here is CASSLGQGVEKLFF. The DNA for the CDR3 is TGTGCCAGCAGTTTAGGACAGGGGGTTGAAAAACTGTTTTTT. This chain uses TRBV28 with TRBJ1-4; 10 bases line up with TRBD1. V lost 2 bases and J lost 7; bases outside the gene matches: 1. Germline values: CDR1 MDHEN, CDR2 SYDVKM. The CDR3 has 14 amino acids.

The chain is built from TRBV9 and TRBJ1-1, with TRBD1 matching 8 bases. The CDR3 loop spans 14 amino acids. Per the germline V gene, CDR1 is SGDLS and CDR2 is YYNGEE. After removal of 4 bases from V and 4 bases from J, the junction contained 6 bases not matched to a gene. CDR3 bases: TGTGCCAGCAGCAGCCGAGACAGGGGCACTGAAGCTTTCTTT. Protein sequence: CASSSRDRGTEAFF.

Comments on this clone: Other DNA sequences in the sample encode the same CDR3. The J gene is TRBJ2-1, the V gene TRBV4-2, with D tentatively TRBD2 (6 bases). The CDR3 sequence is 17 residues long. Germline assignment: CDR1 LGHNA and CDR2 YNFKEQ. V gave up 0 bases and J gave up 0 bases, with 12 bases separating them. The chain's CDR3 is CASSQDLAGSSYNEQFF. CDR3 nucleotides: TGTGCCAGCAGCCAAGATCTGGCGGGGAGCTCCTACAATGAGCAGTTCTTC.

This clone was observed a handful of times. The gene calls are TRBV2 and TRBJ1-6; TRBD1 is a possible D gene (6 bases). Germline V gives CDR1 SNHLY, CDR2 FYNNEI. The CDR3 runs 17 residues. V gave up 4 bases and J gave up 7 bases, with 20 bases separating them. The CDR3 region is CASSVVRGQGLNSPLHF. The CDR3 coding sequence is TGTGCCAGCAGTGTGGTCAGAGGGCAGGGGCTAAATTCACCCCTCCACTTT.

J is TRBJ2-7 and V is TRBV7-6, with 12 bases aligning to TRBD2. The germline CDR1 and CDR2 sequences are SGHVS and FNYEAQ. V dropped 2 bases and J dropped 2; count of bases not matched to a gene: 13. This CDR3 has 19 residues. The CDR3 region has the DNA TGTGCCAGCAGCTTACCCATACGGACTAGCGGGACCGCCCCCTACGAGCAGTACTTC. This gives the protein CASSLPIRTSGTAPYEQYF. Full variable domain (rest looked up from reference TRBV7-6 and TRBJ2-7): GAGVSQSPRYKVTKRGQDVALRCDPISGHVSLYWYRQALGQGPEFLTYFNYEAQQDKSGLPNDRFSAERPEGSISTLTIQRTEQRDSAMYRCASSLPIRTSGTAPYEQYFGPGTRLTVT.

This chain uses TRBV29-1 with TRBJ2-5; 8 bases map to TRBD1. Trimming cost V 2 bases and J 5 bases; bases outside gene matches: 1. The length of the CDR3 is 12 residues. CDR1 is SQVTM and CDR2 is ANQGSEA in the germline V gene. The CDR3: CSVERQGETQYF. CDR3 coding DNA: TGCAGCGTTGAAAGACAGGGGGAGACCCAGTACTTC.

On this clone itself: Its ends do not fully match the called genes, so a read error is possible. This chain links TRBV7-9 with TRBJ2-7, with 9 positions matching TRBD1. The CDR3 sequence is 14 residues long. CDR1 is SEHNR and CDR2 is FQNEAQ in the germline V gene (reference sequence). Written as DNA, the CDR3 is TGTTCCAGCAGCTCACAGGGGGCGGCCTACGAGCAGTACTTC. Translating gives CSSSSQGAAYEQYF.

V usage is TRBV19 and J usage is TRBJ1-1, with D possibly matching TRBD1 (6 bases). This CDR3 comprises 13 residues. CDR1 LNHDA and CDR2 SQIVND come from the germline V gene (reference sequence). The V and J ends lost 7 bases and 2 bases respectively, with 11 bases between them. As DNA, the CDR3 is TGTGCCAGTATCCCGGACAGAAACACTGAAGCTTTCTTT. Translated, it gives CASIPDRNTEAFF.

The chain couples TRBV27 to TRBJ2-5; TRBD2 is a possible D gene (6 bases). There are 14 residues in the CDR3. Germline loops: CDR1 MNHEY, CDR2 SMNVEV (reference sequence). Trimming took off 1 base at V and 3 bases at J, with 9 bases between the two ends. CDR3 in amino acids: CASSLLGGEETQYF. CDR3 DNA sequence: TGTGCCAGCAGTTTATTGGGGGGTGAAGAGACCCAGTACTTC.

The genes are TRBV7-2 and TRBJ2-1; D is perhaps TRBD2 (6 bases). This CDR3 has 12 amino acids. Germline assignment: CDR1 SGHTA and CDR2 FQGNSA. V was shortened by 8 bases and J by 9 bases, with 14 bases between the two germline ends. CDR3 DNA: TGTGCCAGCGGCGGGGCTGGGAGTGAGCAGTTCTTC. This codes for CASGGAGSEQFF.

The CDR3 region has the DNA TGTGCCAGCAGCACCCCCCTAGCGCTGAACACCGGGGAGCTGTTTTTT. Protein: CASSTPLALNTGELFF. The chain is built from TRBV7-3 and TRBJ2-2; D possibly corresponds to TRBD2 (6 bases). This CDR3 spans 16 amino acids. The germline V and J ends were trimmed by 5 bases and 1 base, with 14 bases remaining between them. CDR1 SGHTA and CDR2 FQGTGA come from the germline V gene. The full variable domain, rest sourced from reference TRBV7-3 and TRBJ2-2, is GAGVSQTPSNKVTEKGKYVELRCDPISGHTALYWYRQSLGQGPEFLIYFQGTGAADDSGLPNDRFFAVRPEGSVSTLKIQRTERGDSAVYLCASSTPLALNTGELFFGEGSRLTVL.

This chain uses TRBV7-8 with TRBJ1-1, with TRBD1 as a possible D gene (5 bases). The CDR3 has 19 residues. Trimming pared 5 bases from V and 1 base from J, leaving 26 bases between. Germline values: CDR1 SGHVS, CDR2 FQNEAQ. Written as DNA, the CDR3 is TGTGCCAGCAGCACCCGGTACCAGGGAAGTAATGCTTGGAACACTGAAGCTTTCTTT. Protein product: CASSTRYQGSNAWNTEAFF.

V and J are TRBV10-3 and TRBJ2-7; D gene unclear. Looked up from germline, CDR1 is ENHRY and CDR2 is SYGVKD. The CDR3 extends over 13 amino acids. V lost 8 bases and J lost 6, with 17 bases in between. The CDR3 sequence is CAIGSQNDGEQYF. The CDR3 coding sequence is TGTGCCATCGGTAGCCAAAATGATGGCGAGCAGTACTTC.

V is TRBV30 and J is TRBJ2-2; D might be TRBD1 (6 bases). The CDR3 totals 19 residues. In germline, CDR1 is GTSNPN, CDR2 SVGIG (reference sequence). The V and J ends lost 4 bases and 2 bases respectively, with 26 bases between them. CDR3 residues: CAWIPPGVAFSRNTGELFF. In DNA, the CDR3 is TGTGCCTGGATCCCCCCAGGGGTAGCCTTTTCCCGAAACACCGGGGAGCTGTTTTTT. Complete variable domain (other parts from reference TRBV30 and TRBJ2-2): SQTIHQWPATLVQPVGSPLSLECTVEGTSNPNLYWYRQAAGRGLQLLFYSVGIGQISSEVPQNLSASRPQDRQFILSSKKLLLSDSGFYLCAWIPPGVAFSRNTGELFFGEGSRLTVL.

The chain is built from TRBV7-9 and TRBJ2-2; 11 bases map to TRBD2. The CDR3 covers 13 residues. V lost 10 bases, J lost 4 bases, and 2 bases stayed unmatched. CDR1 SEHNR and CDR2 FQNEAQ come from the germline V gene (reference sequence). CDR3 bases: TGTGCCACTAGCGGGAGGATCACCGGGGAGCTGTTTTTT. This codes for CATSGRITGELFF. Full variable domain (outside the CDR3, taken from reference TRBV7-9 and TRBJ2-2): DTGVSQNPRHKITKRGQNVTFRCDPISEHNRLYWYRQTLGQGPEFLTYFQNEAQLEKSRLLSDRFSAERPKGSFSTLEIQRTEQGDSAMYLCATSGRITGELFFGEGSRLTVL.

This clone appeared once. In DNA, the CDR3 is TGTGCCAGCAGCCCAGGTCGGGGAGTGCGGCTGTTTTTT. Translated: CASSPGRGVRLFF. The chain has TRBV11-2 and TRBJ2-2, with a weak D call TRBD2 (5 bases). This CDR3 has 13 amino acids. Trimming stripped 5 bases from V and 13 bases from J, with 17 bases between. CDR1 is SGHAT and CDR2 is FQNNGV in the germline V gene.

The gene calls are TRBV7-5 and TRBJ2-1; the DNA was not used to check the table's D call, TRBD2. TRBV7-5 has pseudogene status. The CDR3 is 20 residues long. This CDR3 is CVRSISDYLKKESSYNEQFF. DNA of the CDR3: TGTGTCAGAAGCATATCCGACTACCTGAAGAAGGAGAGCTCCTACAATGAGCAGTTCTTC.

There are a few counts of this clone. The DNA of the CDR3 is TGTGCCAGCAGTGACTTCCTAGCGGGAGGGATTAGTGAGCAGTTCTTC. Translated, it gives CASSDFLAGGISEQFF. The chain combines TRBV6-4 with TRBJ2-1, with TRBD2 matching over 12 bases. The CDR3 sequence is 16 residues long. CDR1 is MRHNA, CDR2 SNTAGT, per germline. Trimming removed 1 base from V and 9 bases from J; junction bases left unmatched: 7.

The J gene is TRBJ1-5, the V gene TRBV2; TRBD1 aligns across 7 bases. Germline CDR1 and CDR2: SNHLY and FYNNEI. The CDR3 has 14 amino acids. With V trimmed by 7 bases and J by 6 bases, 9 bases remained unmatched. The CDR3: CASNTDRVGQPQHF. The CDR3, as DNA: TGTGCCAGCAACACTGACAGGGTCGGTCAGCCCCAGCATTTT.